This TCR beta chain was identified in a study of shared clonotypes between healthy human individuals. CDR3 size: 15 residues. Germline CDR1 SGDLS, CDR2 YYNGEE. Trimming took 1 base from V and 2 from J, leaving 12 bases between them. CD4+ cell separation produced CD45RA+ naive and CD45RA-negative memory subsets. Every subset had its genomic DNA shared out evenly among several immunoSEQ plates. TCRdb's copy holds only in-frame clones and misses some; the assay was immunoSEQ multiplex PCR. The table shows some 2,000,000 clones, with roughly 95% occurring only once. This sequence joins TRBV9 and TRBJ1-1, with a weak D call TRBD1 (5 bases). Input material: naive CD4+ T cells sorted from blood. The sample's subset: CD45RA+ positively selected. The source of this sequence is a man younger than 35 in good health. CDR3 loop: CASSVHYGANTEAFF. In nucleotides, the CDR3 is TGTGCCAGCAGCGTACACTACGGGGCCAACACTGAAGCTTTCTTT.